This T cell receptor beta chain stems from a study of blood T cells in healthy people across ages. Turning to the study itself: Template switching picked up about one barcoded beta molecule for each two T cells.

Comments on this clonotype: Its antigen is still unknown.

Extracted total RNA amounted to at least 5 micrograms for each sample. Primed by a sample-barcoded 5' primer and a J-beta primer mix, a second PCR proceeded for roughly 7 to 12 cycles. TCRdb ran MiXCR on the 5' RACE reads and lists one entry per CDR3 protein. The sample consists of over a million distinct CDR3 sequences, less than 45% of them appearing once. The study's findings and limits: Across the age range, TCR beta diversity per million T cells fell in a roughly linear way.

Trimming stripped 6 bases from V and 5 bases from J, with 8 bases between. Germline V gene sequence: CDR1 MNHEY, CDR2 SVGAGI. The CDR3 runs 12 residues. This chain joins TRBV6-5 and TRBJ2-1; no firm D call. The material sequenced was blood. This TCR derives from a woman aged 18 to 35 in good health. The CDR3 loop reads CASRRNNNEQFF. The CDR3 coding sequence is TGTGCCAGCAGGCGGAATAACAATGAGCAGTTCTTC.